Presented here are 4 T cell receptor beta chains from one specimen sequenced in a study of cytomegalovirus exposure and HLA in healthy donors. The PCR used 60 Vbeta and 13 Jbeta primers. Measured with immunoSEQ multiplex PCR; TCRdb has only the in-frame clones, and not every one. The sample yields approximately 110,000 clones, of which the top ten take up 2% to 2.5%. Sequencing was carried out using PBMCs. These receptors were collected from a man aged 40-50 years in good health and CMV-seronegative.

The chain uses TRBV7-8 and TRBJ2-5, with 11 bases fitting TRBD2. Germline V gene lookup returns CDR1 SGHVS and CDR2 FQNEAQ. With V trimmed by 8 bases and J by 2 bases, 7 bases remained unmatched. The CDR3 consists of 15 residues. The CDR3 sequence is CASSLGTSGQETQYF. CDR3 coding DNA: TGTGCCAGCTCCCTGGGGACTAGCGGTCAAGAGACCCAGTACTTC.

The V and J genes are TRBV7-9 and TRBJ2-7; maybe TRBD2 (7 bases). Trimming pared 5 bases from V and 6 bases from J, leaving 26 bases between. CDR3 length equals 17 residues. The germline gives CDR1 SEHNR, CDR2 FQNEAQ (reference sequence). This CDR3 reads CASSPGTTLQGLSEQYF. CDR3 nucleotides: TGTGCCAGCAGCCCAGGGACTACCCTTCAGGGGCTCTCCGAGCAGTACTTC.

V and J are TRBV9 and TRBJ2-3, with 8 bases matching TRBD2. V trimming: 3 bases; J trimming: 4 bases; junction bases outside the gene matches: 7. The CDR3 has 15 amino acids. In germline, CDR1 is SGDLS, CDR2 YYNGEE. CDR3 sequence reads: CASSEGTGGPDTQYF. The DNA of the CDR3 is TGTGCCAGCAGCGAGGGAACGGGAGGGCCAGATACGCAGTATTTT.

The J gene is TRBJ1-4, the V gene TRBV5-4, with 9 nucleotides matching TRBD1. The CDR3 contains 18 residues. The germline V gene encodes CDR1 SGHNT and CDR2 YYREEE (reference sequence). With V trimmed by 4 bases and J by 1 base, 11 bases remained unmatched. The CDR3 bases are TGTGCCAGCAGCACCTATACGGGACAGGGAATAACTAATGAAAAACTGTTTTTT. Its protein product is CASSTYTGQGITNEKLFF.